The 32 T cell receptor beta chains below all came from one sample that was sequenced in a study of tumor and adjacent non-tumor tissue in lung cancer. This sample's RNA came from whole unsorted tissue. The normal lung tissue was taken more than 3 cm from the tumor edge. A modified ARM-PCR protocol with three rounds of nested PCR amplified TCRbeta. TCRdb re-derived calls from the multiplex PCR reads in MiXCR, one entry per CDR3 protein. The table has 35,000 to 50,000 distinct CDR3 sequences, roughly 60% seen once. Sequencing used distant non-tumor lung tissue. These receptors all come from a man aged 50-59 years with non-small cell lung cancer.

On this clonotype: A junction end diverges from the germline sequence, so it may reflect a read error. This rearrangement joins TRBV5-6 to TRBJ1-1; possibly TRBD1 for D (5 bases). Germline CDR1 is SGHDT and CDR2 is YYEEEE. This CDR3 region has 14 residues. The CDR3 protein is CTRSLRGGGTEAFF. The DNA for the CDR3 is TGTACCAGAAGCTTGAGGGGTGGAGGCACTGAAGCTTTCTTT.

The sample holds a few counts of this clonotype. Relative to the germline gene, one junction end is altered; a read error may explain this. The rearrangement uses TRBV11-2 and TRBJ1-1; 7 nucleotides align to TRBD1. The CDR3 runs to 14 residues. Per germline, CDR1 SGHAT and CDR2 FQNNGV. CDR3 region: CASSPGTANTGAFF. CDR3 sequence (DNA): TGTGCCAGCAGCCCCGGGACAGCGAACACTGGAGCTTTCTTT.

This clonotype was counted a few times. With a much larger clone just one base away, this may be a read error. This chain connects TRBV4-2 to TRBJ2-1; D is uncertain. Looked up from germline, CDR1 is LGHNA and CDR2 is YNFKEQ. The CDR3 runs to 15 residues. The CDR3, as DNA: TGTGCCATCAGCCAAGGAATGGCTGACTACAATGAGCAGTTCTTC. Its protein is CAISQGMADYNEQFF.

The sample holds a few counts of this clonotype. V and J are TRBV21-1 and TRBJ2-6; TRBD1, the table's D call, lacks a check against the DNA. TRBV21-1 is termed a pseudogene. The CDR3 consists of 19 residues. CDR3: CASVTYAGRTKAGANVLTF. DNA for the CDR3: TGTGCCAGTGTTACGTACGCCGGGCGTACGAAGGCTGGGGCCAACGTCCTGACTTTC.

The rearrangement links TRBV13 to TRBJ2-3; D unclear. This CDR3 is built from 13 residues. The V end was cut by 7 bases, the J end by 2 bases, with 10 bases between. The germline V gene has CDR1 PRHDT and CDR2 FYEKMQ (reference sequence). The CDR3 nucleotides read TGTGCCAGCAAGCGCCTCATCACAGATACGCAGTATTTT. Its translation: CASKRLITDTQYF.

As for this clonotype: Mismatch with germline at one junction end may stem from a read error. The rearrangement joins TRBV19 to TRBJ1-5; D not resolved. Germline CDR1 is LNHDA and CDR2 is SQIVND (reference sequence). The CDR3 is 14 amino acids. The CDR3 sequence is CANSMAIHNQPQDF. The DNA for the CDR3 is TGTGCCAATAGTATGGCTATTCACAATCAGCCCCAGGATTTT.

The sample holds one count of this clonotype. J is TRBJ2-5 and V is TRBV12-3 or TRBV12-4; 11 nucleotides match TRBD2. The CDR3 runs to 16 residues. CDR3 amino acids: CGSSTTSGGNTETQYF. The CDR3 DNA reads TGTGGCAGTAGTACAACTAGCGGGGGCAATACGGAGACCCAGTACTTC.

Remarks on this clonotype: A read error is possible here, since a much larger clone lies one base away. The chain has TRBV12-3 or TRBV12-4 and TRBJ2-3; D call uncertain. The CDR3 consists of 12 residues. V was shortened by 6 bases and J by 2 bases, with 6 bases between the two germline ends. CDR3 DNA sequence: TGTGCCAGCAGGAGTGACACAGATACGCAGTATTTT. It is translated as CASRSDTDTQYF.

Concerning this clonotype: A much larger clone lies one base from this, so it may be a read error. The chain's CDR3 is CTISESIGRETQYF. The CDR3 region has the DNA TGTACCATCAGTGAGTCGATAGGGCGGGAGACCCAGTACTTC. The chain links TRBV10-3 to TRBJ2-5; D is undetermined. The CDR3 is 14 residues long. Per germline, CDR1 ENHRY and CDR2 SYGVKD.

The V call is TRBV19, the J call TRBJ1-1, with no clear D. The V gene's germline CDR1 is LNHDA and CDR2 SQIVND (reference sequence). The CDR3 is made up of 12 amino acids. The V end was cut by 5 bases, the J end by 7 bases, with 11 bases between. The CDR3 here is CASSATGSEAFF. CDR3 DNA sequence: TGTGCCAGTAGTGCAACCGGGAGTGAAGCTTTCTTT.

The chain has TRBV4-2 and TRBJ2-7; 7 nucleotides align to TRBD1. Germline loops: CDR1 LGHNA, CDR2 YNFKEQ. The CDR3 is 14 amino acids. Trimming took 8 bases from V and 5 from J; bases not matched to a gene: 12. The CDR3 here is CASFQPDRVDEQYF. Written as DNA, the CDR3 is TGTGCCAGCTTCCAGCCTGACAGGGTTGACGAGCAGTACTTC.

Points on this clonotype: One junction end disagrees with the germline gene, perhaps due to a read error. The chain has TRBV7-8 and TRBJ2-1; D might be TRBD1 or TRBD2, each matching 6 bases. The CDR3 contains 16 residues. CDR1 SGHVS and CDR2 FQNEAQ come from the germline V gene. As DNA, the CDR3 is TGTGCCAGCAGCCCCTATGGCGGGGACACCTACGATGAGCAGTTCTTC. Protein sequence: CASSPYGGDTYDEQFF. Together with reference TRBV7-8 and TRBJ2-1, the CDR3 gives the full variable domain: GAGVSQSPRYKVAKRGQDVALRCDPISGHVSLFWYQQALGQGPEFLTYFQNEAQLDKSGLPSDRFFAERPEGSVSTLKIQRTQQEDSAVYLCASSPYGGDTYDEQFFGPGTRLTVL.

On this clonotype: One end of the junction does not line up with germline, which may come from a read error. The chain combines TRBV20-1 with TRBJ1-1; 7 bases map to TRBD1. The V gene's germline CDR1 is DFQATT and CDR2 SNEGSKA (reference sequence). This CDR3 region has 13 residues. CDR3 sequence reads: CSAPNQGDTEAFF. DNA of the CDR3: TGCAGTGCTCCCAATCAGGGGGACACTGAAGCATTCTTT.

This clonotype was seen once. A read error may explain this, as a much larger clone is one base away. CDR3 in amino acids: CASTTGETQYF. In nucleotides, the CDR3 is TGTGCCAGCACTACGGGGGAGACCCAGTACTTC. The rearrangement uses TRBV6-2 or TRBV6-3 and TRBJ2-5, with TRBD2 as a possible D gene (5 bases). The V end lost 7 bases, the J end lost 5 bases, and 8 bases lay between the germline ends. Germline V gene lookup returns CDR1 MNHEY and CDR2 SVGEGT. The CDR3 length is 11 residues.

This clonotype has only one observation. Compared with germline, one end of the junction differs, possibly owing to a read error. J is TRBJ2-7 and V is TRBV11-2, with 7 bases matching TRBD1. This CDR3 spans 16 amino acids. The germline CDR1 and CDR2 sequences are SGHAT and FQNNGV. Here the CDR3 DNA reads TGTGCCAGCAGCTTAGCCCTTCCCGGACAGGCTTTGGGGCAGCACTTC. This gives the protein CASSLALPGQALGQHF.

Many counts were recorded for this clonotype. The chain carries TRBV5-1 and TRBJ2-1; TRBD1 is a possible D gene (6 bases). The ends were cut back, 6 bases at V and 0 bases at J, with 13 bases in the middle. The CDR3 length is 15 residues. CDR1 and CDR2 from the germline V gene are SGHRS and YFSETQ. CDR3 loop: CASTPGESSYNEQFF. CDR3 DNA: TGCGCCAGCACCCCAGGGGAAAGCTCCTACAATGAGCAGTTCTTC.

This clonotype was observed at least ten times. This chain connects TRBV24-1 to TRBJ2-4; no clear D. The CDR3 is made up of 14 amino acids. The V and J ends lost 4 bases and 0 bases respectively, with 6 bases between them. Germline V gene sequence: CDR1 KGHDR, CDR2 SFDVKD. CDR3 nucleotide sequence: TGTGCCACCAGTGACTCCGTAGCCAAAAACATTCAGTACTTC. This codes for CATSDSVAKNIQYF.

The CDR3 spells CAGTQSGVNNEQFF. CDR3 in DNA: TGTGCCGGCACACAGAGCGGGGTCAACAATGAGCAGTTCTTC. The chain uses TRBV2 and TRBJ2-1; the match to TRBD2 covers 7 bases. Trimming at V came to 11 bases and at J to 5 bases, leaving 12 bases not matched to a gene. The CDR3 length is 14 residues. Germline V CDR1 and CDR2: SNHLY, FYNNEI.

Turning to this clonotype: One base away lies a much larger clone, so this may be a sequencing read error. The chain has TRBV5-8 and TRBJ2-7; D is uncertain. The CDR3 covers 12 residues. The germline gives CDR1 SGHTS, CDR2 YDEGEE. The V and J ends lost 3 bases and 5 bases respectively, with 9 bases between them. CDR3 DNA: TGTGCCAGCAGCTCCGAACCCGACGAGCAGTACTTC. It specifies CASSSEPDEQYF.

This clonotype has a count of ten or more. The genes are TRBV12-3 or TRBV12-4 and TRBJ2-6, with 7 bases fitting TRBD1. The CDR3 runs 15 residues. V lost 3 bases to trimming and J lost 4 bases; unmatched junction nucleotides: 3. The CDR3 DNA follows: TGTGCCAGCAGTTTTGGACAGGACGGGGCCAACGTCCTGACTTTC. Translation: CASSFGQDGANVLTF.

A remark on this clonotype: An end of the junction differs from the germline gene, which may be a read error. The chain couples TRBV11-2 to TRBJ2-5; no definite D call. CDR3 length: 13 residues. Germline CDR1 and CDR2: SGHAT and FQNNGV. CDR3 sequence reads: CVSSKVRQETQYF. CDR3 coding DNA: TGTGTCAGCAGCAAAGTCAGGCAAGAGACCCAGTACTTC.

In regard to this clonotype: A read error may explain this, as a much larger clone is one base away. The chain has TRBV7-9 and TRBJ2-7; TRBD1 matches at 7 bases. CDR1 and CDR2 (germline): SEHNR, FQNEAQ (reference sequence). This CDR3 has 14 residues. The CDR3 loop is CTSSLKTGNYEQYF. The CDR3 nucleotides are TGTACCAGCAGCTTAAAGACAGGGAACTACGAGCAGTACTTC.

The genes are TRBV28 and TRBJ2-5; D is ambiguous. The V and J ends lost 3 bases and 2 bases respectively, with 10 bases between them. Per the germline V gene, CDR1 is MDHEN and CDR2 is SYDVKM. The CDR3 covers 14 residues. Here the CDR3 DNA reads TGTGCCAGCAGTTTGACATGTCCTCAAGAGACCCAGTACTTC. It codes for CASSLTCPQETQYF.

The rearrangement uses TRBV5-6 and TRBJ2-5; D not certain. The germline V gene encodes CDR1 SGHDT and CDR2 YYEEEE. This CDR3 spans 14 amino acids. Trimming took off 1 base at V and 5 bases at J, with 12 bases between the two ends. CDR3: CASSLLPRLETQYF. DNA for the CDR3: TGTGCCAGCAGCTTGCTGCCACGACTCGAGACCCAGTACTTC.

This clonotype was seen repeatedly, ten times or more. This chain links TRBV29-1 with TRBJ2-3; D is uncertain. Trimming pared 4 bases from V and 3 bases from J, leaving 8 bases between. Germline CDR1 reads SQVTM; CDR2 reads ANQGSEA. The CDR3 is made up of 12 amino acids. In DNA form, the CDR3 reads TGCAGCGTTGTGGCAACTACAGATACGCAGTATTTT. Residues: CSVVATTDTQYF.

This clonotype occurred once. The germline gene is not matched at one end of the junction; a read error may be the cause. The rearrangement joins TRBV7-9 to TRBJ2-3; weak D call: TRBD1 (5 bases). This CDR3 region has 15 residues. CDR1 is SEHNR and CDR2 is FQNEAQ in the germline V gene (reference sequence). Here the CDR3 reads CASSLVLDNTDTQCF. CDR3 nucleotides: TGTGCCAGCAGCTTAGTACTGGACAACACGGATACGCAATGTTTT.

The chain carries TRBV4-2 and TRBJ2-7, with 9 bases aligning to TRBD1. The V segment lost 7 bases and the J segment 0 bases; nucleotides outside the gene matches: 7. The CDR3 totals 15 residues. Germline values: CDR1 LGHNA, CDR2 YNFKEQ. Here the CDR3 reads CASTPGQGPSYEQYF. CDR3 coding DNA: TGTGCCAGCACCCCGGGACAGGGTCCCTCCTACGAGCAGTACTTC.

This clonotype was seen many times. The genes are TRBV12-3 or TRBV12-4 and TRBJ2-3, with 7 nucleotides matching TRBD2. Trimming cost V 4 bases and J 1 base; bases outside gene matches: 8. The CDR3 is 16 amino acids. CDR3 in DNA: TGTGCCAGCAGTTCCCCGTCGCGGGAGCGCACAGATACGCAGTATTTT. It specifies CASSSPSRERTDTQYF.

This clonotype was counted ten times or more. V and J are TRBV29-1 and TRBJ2-1; 9 bases are shared with TRBD2. Per germline, CDR1 SQVTM and CDR2 ANQGSEA. With 5 bases clipped from V and 3 bases from J, the junction kept 5 bases outside the gene matches. The length of the CDR3 is 14 residues. The CDR3 bases are TGCAGCGTTCCTAGCGGGACCCTCTACAATGAGCAGTTCTTC. It encodes CSVPSGTLYNEQFF.

This clonotype has a single count. The chain joins TRBV29-1 to TRBJ1-2; weak D call: TRBD1 (5 bases). Germline V gene lookup returns CDR1 SQVTM and CDR2 ANQGSEA. The length of the CDR3 is 14 residues. In DNA form, the CDR3 reads TGCAACGCTCAGCAGGGAGGAGCTAACTATGGCTACACCTTC. Translated: CNAQQGGANYGYTF.

As regards this clonotype: Germline and junction disagree at one end, which may indicate a read error. The chain employs TRBV4-1 and TRBJ2-7, with 9 nucleotides matching TRBD2. Germline V gene data show CDR1 as MGHRA and CDR2 as YSYEKL. The CDR3 runs to 15 residues. The CDR3 loop is CASNRGNAGGDEQYF. CDR3 sequence (DNA): TGCGCCAGCAACCGAGGAAACGCGGGGGGGGACGAACAGTACTTC.

Only a few counts were recorded for this clonotype. A junction boundary mismatches the germline segment, possibly from a read error. The chain carries TRBV5-4 and TRBJ2-2; TRBD2 agrees at 12 bases. Germline V gene lookup returns CDR1 SGHNT and CDR2 YYREEE (reference sequence). The CDR3 is 17 residues long. The CDR3 loop reads CVSSLRLAGDNTGELFF. The DNA of the CDR3 is TGTGTCAGCAGCTTGCGACTAGCGGGAGATAACACCGGGGAGCTGTTTTTC.